A selection of T cell receptor beta chains follows, all from one sample in a study of blood T cell repertoires in COVID-19. TCRdb's copy holds only in-frame clones and misses some; the assay was immunoSEQ multiplex PCR. The profile shows a few hundred thousand clones, approximately 83% of them singletons. The sequenced sample was PBMCs or T cells enriched from blood (not recorded which). These TCRs come from a man under 40 who had recovered from COVID-19. Each CDR3 is given with its conserved first and last residue. D genes are given only for firm matches. Only some rows state a clone size, as once, few, many or a class for expanded clones.

V gene,D gene,clone size,J gene,CDR3 DNA,CDR3 protein
TRBV6-5,-,-,TRBJ2-2,TGTGCCAGCAGCCCCACTAGGGCCGGGGAGCTGTTTTTT,CASSPTRAGELFF
TRBV7-2,TRBD1,-,TRBJ2-3,TGTGCCAGCAGCTTAGGGTGGACAGGTGCAGATACGCAGTATTTT,CASSLGWTGADTQYF
TRBV29-1,-,-,TRBJ1-1,TGCAGCGTTCTCCGGACAGTCATGAACACTGAAGCTTTCTTT,CSVLRTVMNTEAFF
TRBV30,TRBD1,-,TRBJ2-7,TGTGCCTGGAGCTGGCAGGGGGAATACGAGCAGTACTTC,CAWSWQGEYEQYF
TRBV5-1,TRBD2,-,TRBJ2-5,TGCGCCAGCAGACTAGCGGGGGGGCAAGCTGGAGAGACCCAGTACTTC,CASRLAGGQAGETQYF
TRBV5-1,TRBD1,-,TRBJ1-4,TGCGCCAGCAGCTTGGAGGGACAGAATGAAAAACTGTTTTTT,CASSLEGQNEKLFF
TRBV7-6,-,-,TRBJ1-1,TGTGCCAGCACCGGACAGCAGAACACTGAAGCTTTCTTT,CASTGQQNTEAFF
TRBV13,TRBD1,-,TRBJ1-1,TGTGCCAGCAGCTACCAAGGGGGCTCGGGGACTGAAGCTTTCTTT,CASSYQGGSGTEAFF
TRBV2,TRBD1,-,TRBJ1-5,TGTGCCAGCAGTGGGCGACAGGGGGCTTCCAATCAGCCCCAGCATTTT,CASSGRQGASNQPQHF
TRBV5-6,-,-,TRBJ1-5,TGTGCCAGCAGCTTCCGCCGGACAGCTGGCGGCAATCAGCCCCAGCATTTT,CASSFRRTAGGNQPQHF
TRBV4-1,-,-,TRBJ1-2,TGCGCCAGCAGCCAAGAAGGAGGGGCCTATGGCTACACCTTC,CASSQEGGAYGYTF
TRBV7-9,TRBD1,-,TRBJ1-1,TGTGCCAGCAGCACCGACAGGGCACTCACTGAAGCTTTCTTT,CASSTDRALTEAFF
TRBV4-1,TRBD1,-,TRBJ2-3,TGCGCCAGCAGCCAAGATGGGACAGTGTCAGATACGCAGTATTTT,CASSQDGTVSDTQYF
TRBV5-1,-,-,TRBJ1-1,TGCGCCAGCAGCTTGGAGGCCTCTTCGGAGGCGAACACTGAAGCTTTCTTT,CASSLEASSEANTEAFF
TRBV27,TRBD1,-,TRBJ1-2,TGTGCCAGCAGACTGGGACAGGGGTATGTCAATGGCTACACCTTC,CASRLGQGYVNGYTF
TRBV18,-,-,TRBJ2-7,TGTGCCAGCTCACCAGGGGGAGCGGGCCTCTCCTACGAGCAGTACTTC,CASSPGGAGLSYEQYF
TRBV9,-,-,TRBJ1-2,TGTGCCAGCAGCCCAGATGGGGGCATGGGCTATGGCTACACCTTC,CASSPDGGMGYGYTF
TRBV11-2,TRBD1,-,TRBJ1-4,TGTGCCAGCAGCTTAGGCCCGACAGGGGAACTGTTTTTT,CASSLGPTGELFF
TRBV4-3,-,-,TRBJ1-2,TGCGCCAGCAGCCAAGATTATCAGGGTCTAGGAGGCTACACCTTC,CASSQDYQGLGGYTF
TRBV10-1,TRBD1,few,TRBJ1-6,TGCGCCAGCACCGGGACAGGGAATTCACCCCTCCACTTT,CASTGTGNSPLHF
TRBV29-1,-,-,TRBJ1-5,TGCAGCGCCGGGGGGGTAAACGGGCAGCCCCAGCATTTT,CSAGGVNGQPQHF
TRBV12-3/TRBV12-4,TRBD1,-,TRBJ1-2,TGTGCCAGCAGCTTCGACAGGGTGGGGGGCTACACCTTC,CASSFDRVGGYTF